A selection of T cell receptor beta chains follows, all from one sample in a study of control samples from healthy donors and cancer patients. Libraries were prepared by immunoSEQ multiplex PCR; TCRdb keeps only in-frame clonotypes and omits some of them. This sample yields 120,000 to 150,000 clones, of which roughly 93% are seen a single time; 5.8% belongs to the top ten. Sequencing used blood. The receptors derive from a man younger than 35 in good health. CDR3s include the opening cysteine and the closing phenylalanine or tryptophan. Each record gives: clone size, J gene, V gene, D gene, CDR3 protein, CDR3 DNA. A D gene is named only where the DNA matches it firmly. Part of the rows lack a size; the others show once, few, many or a class for expanded clones.

abundance: -; j_gene: TRBJ1-2; v_gene: TRBV5-5; d_gene: -; CDR3aa: CASSLGGRKSNYGYTF; CDR3nt: TGTGCCAGCAGCTTGGGGGGGAGAAAGTCTAACTATGGCTACACCTTC
abundance: -; j_gene: TRBJ2-1; v_gene: TRBV7-8; d_gene: -; CDR3aa: CASSLVSHEQFF; CDR3nt: TGTGCCAGCAGCTTAGTTAGCCATGAGCAGTTCTTC
abundance: once; j_gene: TRBJ1-2; v_gene: TRBV7-9; d_gene: TRBD1; CDR3aa: CASSPDRVGGYTF; CDR3nt: TGTGCCAGCAGCCCGGACAGGGTTGGTGGCTACACCTTC
abundance: once; j_gene: TRBJ1-5; v_gene: TRBV27; d_gene: -; CDR3aa: CASSLRAISNQPQHF; CDR3nt: TGTGCCAGCAGCCTCAGGGCGATTTCCAATCAGCCCCAGCATTTT
abundance: once; j_gene: TRBJ1-1; v_gene: TRBV6-1; d_gene: -; CDR3aa: CASSETWLTEAFF; CDR3nt: TGTGCCAGCAGTGAAACGTGGCTAACTGAAGCTTTCTTT
abundance: -; j_gene: TRBJ1-1; v_gene: TRBV19; d_gene: -; CDR3aa: CASSTLGGISETEAFF; CDR3nt: TGTGCCAGTAGTACCCTCGGCGGGATCTCCGAAACTGAAGCTTTCTTT
abundance: -; j_gene: TRBJ1-2; v_gene: TRBV18; d_gene: -; CDR3aa: CASSPRSGGDYGYTF; CDR3nt: TGTGCCAGCTCACCACGGTCAGGCGGTGACTATGGCTACACCTTC
abundance: -; j_gene: TRBJ2-2; v_gene: TRBV12-5; d_gene: -; CDR3aa: CASGLVTGQGGELFF; CDR3nt: TGTGCTAGTGGTTTGGTAACAGGGCAAGGCGGGGAGCTGTTTTTT
abundance: -; j_gene: TRBJ2-7; v_gene: TRBV6-4; d_gene: -; CDR3aa: CASSQVPGYEQYF; CDR3nt: TGTGCCAGCAGCCAGGTTCCCGGGTACGAGCAGTACTTC
abundance: -; j_gene: TRBJ2-3; v_gene: TRBV6-6; d_gene: TRBD2; CDR3aa: CASSYLGLADTQYF; CDR3nt: TGTGCCAGCAGTTACTTGGGACTAGCAGATACGCAGTATTTT
abundance: -; j_gene: TRBJ1-6; v_gene: TRBV28; d_gene: -; CDR3aa: CASSLGTHSPLHF; CDR3nt: TGTGCCAGCAGTTTAGGGACTCATTCACCCCTCCACTTT
abundance: -; j_gene: TRBJ1-6; v_gene: TRBV30; d_gene: -; CDR3aa: CAWSTANSPLHF; CDR3nt: TGTGCCTGGAGCACAGCGAATTCACCCCTCCACTTT
abundance: -; j_gene: TRBJ2-3; v_gene: TRBV14; d_gene: TRBD2; CDR3aa: CASSTRLAGEGDTQYF; CDR3nt: TGTGCCAGCAGCACGCGACTAGCGGGGGAGGGAGATACGCAGTATTTT
abundance: -; j_gene: TRBJ1-4; v_gene: TRBV6-2/TRBV6-3; d_gene: TRBD1; CDR3aa: CASSWDRDEGGGEKLFF; CDR3nt: TGTGCCAGCAGTTGGGACAGGGATGAAGGTGGTGGCGAAAAACTGTTTTTT
abundance: -; j_gene: TRBJ2-1; v_gene: TRBV21-1; d_gene: -; CDR3aa: CASSFRGTSYNEQFF; CDR3nt: TGTGCCAGCAGCTTCAGGGGGACCTCCTACAATGAGCAGTTCTTC
abundance: -; j_gene: TRBJ1-5; v_gene: TRBV18; d_gene: -; CDR3aa: CASSPQRGVGSGYQPQHF; CDR3nt: TGTGCCAGCTCACCACAGCGGGGAGTGGGGTCGGGGTACCAGCCCCAGCATTTT
abundance: -; j_gene: TRBJ1-2; v_gene: TRBV6-5; d_gene: -; CDR3aa: CASSPFNYGYTF; CDR3nt: TGTGCCAGCTCTCCATTTAACTATGGCTACACCTTC
abundance: few; j_gene: TRBJ2-3; v_gene: TRBV2; d_gene: -; CDR3aa: CASSVGSTDTQYF; CDR3nt: TGTGCCAGCAGTGTGGGCAGCACAGATACGCAGTATTTT
abundance: -; j_gene: TRBJ2-1; v_gene: TRBV6-6; d_gene: -; CDR3aa: CASSYSTAGNGQFF; CDR3nt: TGTGCCAGCAGTTACTCGACGGCGGGGAACGGGCAGTTCTTC
abundance: -; j_gene: TRBJ2-3; v_gene: TRBV19; d_gene: -; CDR3aa: CASSISEVRDTQYF; CDR3nt: TGTGCCAGTAGTATCTCCGAAGTGCGAGATACGCAGTATTTT
abundance: -; j_gene: TRBJ2-1; v_gene: TRBV27; d_gene: -; CDR3aa: CASSLGHKANNEQFF; CDR3nt: TGTGCCAGCAGTTTAGGGCATAAAGCTAACAATGAGCAGTTCTTC
abundance: -; j_gene: TRBJ2-1; v_gene: TRBV3-1/TRBV3-2; d_gene: -; CDR3aa: CASSQGGPRGYGEQFF; CDR3nt: TGTGCCAGCAGCCAAGGGGGGCCACGGGGCTACGGTGAGCAGTTCTTC
abundance: -; j_gene: TRBJ2-1; v_gene: TRBV2; d_gene: TRBD1; CDR3aa: CASRDRTQNNEQFF; CDR3nt: TGTGCCAGCAGGGACAGGACACAAAACAATGAGCAGTTCTTC
abundance: -; j_gene: TRBJ2-1; v_gene: TRBV3-1/TRBV3-2; d_gene: -; CDR3aa: CASSQESRSSYNEQFF; CDR3nt: TGTGCCAGCAGCCAAGAGAGTCGATCCAGCTACAATGAGCAGTTCTTC
abundance: -; j_gene: TRBJ1-3; v_gene: TRBV30; d_gene: -; CDR3aa: CAWSNQGSGNTIYF; CDR3nt: TGTGCCTGGAGTAACCAGGGGTCTGGAAACACCATATATTTT
abundance: -; j_gene: TRBJ1-6; v_gene: TRBV28; d_gene: -; CDR3aa: CASSLVGAGSPLHF; CDR3nt: TGTGCCAGCAGTTTAGTAGGGGCAGGGTCACCCCTCCACTTT
abundance: -; j_gene: TRBJ2-5; v_gene: TRBV5-1; d_gene: -; CDR3aa: CASSLVGARSETQYF; CDR3nt: TGCGCCAGCAGCTTGGTAGGGGCTCGCTCTGAGACCCAGTACTTC
abundance: -; j_gene: TRBJ1-1; v_gene: TRBV27; d_gene: -; CDR3aa: CASSAGRGTNTEAFF; CDR3nt: TGTGCCAGCAGCGCTGGGAGGGGGACGAACACTGAAGCTTTCTTT
abundance: few; j_gene: TRBJ1-3; v_gene: TRBV2; d_gene: -; CDR3aa: CARARTGSGNTIYF; CDR3nt: TGTGCCAGGGCGAGGACTGGTTCTGGAAACACCATATATTTT
abundance: -; j_gene: TRBJ1-2; v_gene: TRBV6-5; d_gene: -; CDR3aa: CASLATEGYGYTF; CDR3nt: TGTGCCAGCCTAGCCACGGAAGGTTATGGCTACACCTTC
abundance: once; j_gene: TRBJ1-1; v_gene: TRBV11-1; d_gene: -; CDR3aa: CASSLARREAEAFF; CDR3nt: TGTGCCAGCAGCTTAGCCCGCAGGGAGGCTGAAGCTTTCTTT